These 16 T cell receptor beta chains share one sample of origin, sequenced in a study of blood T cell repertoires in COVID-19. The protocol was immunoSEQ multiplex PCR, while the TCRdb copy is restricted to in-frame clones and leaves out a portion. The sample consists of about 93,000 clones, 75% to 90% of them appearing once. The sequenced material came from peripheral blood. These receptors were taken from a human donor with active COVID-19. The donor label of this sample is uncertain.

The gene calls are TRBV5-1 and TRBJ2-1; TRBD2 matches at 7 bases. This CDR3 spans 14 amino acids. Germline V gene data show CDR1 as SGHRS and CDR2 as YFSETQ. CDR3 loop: CAGREGLNYNEQFF. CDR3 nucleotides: TGCGCTGGAAGGGAGGGGCTTAACTACAATGAGCAGTTCTTC.

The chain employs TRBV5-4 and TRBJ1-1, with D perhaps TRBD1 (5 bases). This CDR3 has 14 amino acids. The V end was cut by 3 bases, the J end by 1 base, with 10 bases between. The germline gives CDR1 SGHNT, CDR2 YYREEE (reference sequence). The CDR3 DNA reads TGTGCCAGCAGCTCTAACAGGAGGAACACTGAAGCTTTCTTT. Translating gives CASSSNRRNTEAFF.

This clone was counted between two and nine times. The CDR3 spells CASSIPGQGAGQPQHF. For the CDR3, the DNA is TGTGCCAGTAGTATCCCCGGACAGGGGGCAGGTCAGCCCCAGCATTTT. The chain employs TRBV19 and TRBJ1-5; 11 nucleotides align to TRBD1. V trimming: 3 bases; J trimming: 6 bases; junction bases outside the gene matches: 7. Germline V gene sequence: CDR1 LNHDA, CDR2 SQIVND (reference sequence). The CDR3 covers 16 residues.

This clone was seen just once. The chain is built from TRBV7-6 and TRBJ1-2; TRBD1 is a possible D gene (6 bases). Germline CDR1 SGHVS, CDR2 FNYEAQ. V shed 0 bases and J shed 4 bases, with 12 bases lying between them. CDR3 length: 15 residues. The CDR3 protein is CASSLADSLTYGYTF. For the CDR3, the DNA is TGTGCCAGCAGCTTAGCGGACAGCTTAACCTATGGCTACACCTTC.

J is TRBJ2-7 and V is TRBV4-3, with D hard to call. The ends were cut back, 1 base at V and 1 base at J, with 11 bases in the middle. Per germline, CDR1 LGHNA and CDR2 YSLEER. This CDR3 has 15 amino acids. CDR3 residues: CASSQVFPVSYEQYF. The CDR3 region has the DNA TGCGCCAGCAGCCAAGTCTTTCCGGTATCCTACGAGCAGTACTTC.

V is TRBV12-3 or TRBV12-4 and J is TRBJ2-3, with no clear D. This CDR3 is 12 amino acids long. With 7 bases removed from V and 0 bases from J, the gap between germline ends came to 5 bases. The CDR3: CASTNSTDTQYF. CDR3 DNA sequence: TGTGCCAGCACCAATAGCACAGATACGCAGTATTTT.

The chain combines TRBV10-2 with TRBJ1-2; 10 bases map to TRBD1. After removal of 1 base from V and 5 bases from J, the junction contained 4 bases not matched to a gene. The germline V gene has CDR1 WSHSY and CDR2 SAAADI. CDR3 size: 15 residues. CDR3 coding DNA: TGCGCCAGCAGTGAGTGGGACAGGGGCGGTTATGGCTACACCTTC. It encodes CASSEWDRGGYGYTF.

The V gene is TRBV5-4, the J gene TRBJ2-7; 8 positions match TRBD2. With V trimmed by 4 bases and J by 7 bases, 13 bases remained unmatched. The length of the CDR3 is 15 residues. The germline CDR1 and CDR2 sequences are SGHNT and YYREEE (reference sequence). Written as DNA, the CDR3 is TGTGCCAGCAGCCCCCTTCTCGGGGGGGCGGAAGAGCAGTACTTC. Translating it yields CASSPLLGGAEEQYF.

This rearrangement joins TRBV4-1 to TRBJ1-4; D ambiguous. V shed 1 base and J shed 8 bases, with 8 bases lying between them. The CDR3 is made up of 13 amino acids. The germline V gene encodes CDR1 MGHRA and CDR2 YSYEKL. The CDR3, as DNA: TGCGCCAGCAGCCAAGTCTTTGGCGAAAAACTGTTTTTT. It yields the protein CASSQVFGEKLFF.

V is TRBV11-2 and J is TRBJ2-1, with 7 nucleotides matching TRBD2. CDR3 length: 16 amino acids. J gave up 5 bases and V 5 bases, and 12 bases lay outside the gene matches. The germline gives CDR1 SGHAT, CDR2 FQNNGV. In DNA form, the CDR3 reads TGTGCCAGCAGCCCCGACCGGACTAGGAGGAACAATGAGCAGTTCTTC. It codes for CASSPDRTRRNNEQFF.

The CDR3 sequence is CASSLDLPSGQGHYGYTF. Here the CDR3 DNA reads TGTGCCAGCAGCTTAGATCTTCCATCGGGACAGGGGCACTATGGCTACACCTTC. The chain carries TRBV11-3 and TRBJ1-2, with TRBD1 identical over 10 bases. The junction had 10 bases not matched to a gene; V was cut back by 0 bases and J by 3 bases. Germline-derived CDR1 and CDR2 are SGHNT and YENEEA. CDR3 size: 18 residues.

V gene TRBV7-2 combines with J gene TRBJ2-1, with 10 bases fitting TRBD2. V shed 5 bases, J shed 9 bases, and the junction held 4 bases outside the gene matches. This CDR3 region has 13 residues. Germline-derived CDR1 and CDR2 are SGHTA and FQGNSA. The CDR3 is CASSTRTSGEQFF. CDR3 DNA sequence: TGTGCCAGCAGCACGAGGACTAGCGGTGAGCAGTTCTTC.

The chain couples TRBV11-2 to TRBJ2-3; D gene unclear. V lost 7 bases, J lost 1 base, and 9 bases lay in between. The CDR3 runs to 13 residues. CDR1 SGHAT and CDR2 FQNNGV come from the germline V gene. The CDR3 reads CASTRYGTDTQYF. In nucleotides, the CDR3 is TGTGCCAGCACCCGCTACGGCACAGATACGCAGTATTTT.

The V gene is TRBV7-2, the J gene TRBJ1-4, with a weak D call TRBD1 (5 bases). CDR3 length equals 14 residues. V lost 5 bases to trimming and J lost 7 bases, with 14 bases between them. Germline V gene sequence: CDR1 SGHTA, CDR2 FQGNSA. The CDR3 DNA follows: TGTGCCAGCAGCCCCCCCCGGAGGGGTGAAAAACTGTTTTTT. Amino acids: CASSPPRRGEKLFF.

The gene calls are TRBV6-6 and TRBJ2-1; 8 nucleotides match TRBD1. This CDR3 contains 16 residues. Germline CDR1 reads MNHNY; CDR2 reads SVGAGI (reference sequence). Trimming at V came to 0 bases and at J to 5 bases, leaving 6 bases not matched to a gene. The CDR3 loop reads CASSYSPGQVNNEQFF. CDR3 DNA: TGTGCCAGCAGTTACTCACCGGGACAGGTGAACAATGAGCAGTTCTTC.

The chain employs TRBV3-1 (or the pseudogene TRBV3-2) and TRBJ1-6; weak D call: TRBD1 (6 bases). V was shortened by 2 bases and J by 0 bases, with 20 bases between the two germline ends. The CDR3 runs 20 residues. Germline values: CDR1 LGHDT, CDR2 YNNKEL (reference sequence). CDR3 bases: TGTGCCAGCAGCCAATTCCACAGGGTTTGGCAAAGCTCCTATAATTCACCCCTCCACTTT. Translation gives CASSQFHRVWQSSYNSPLHF.